This T cell receptor beta chain was recovered during a study of OX40 agonist ivuxolimab in advanced cancers. Study-level results: CD8+ T cells (on average) carried more expanded clones than CD4+ T cells.

The germline V gene has CDR1 SQVTM and CDR2 ANQGSEA. The germline V and J ends were trimmed by 7 bases and 2 bases, with 13 bases remaining between them. This CDR3 is built from 13 residues. About this clone itself: Its antigen is still unknown.

This table comes from immunoSEQ multiplex PCR, and its TCRdb copy is limited to in-frame clones, with some not included. Of some 70,000 clones in the sample, almost 85% were seen once. Baseline, cycle 4 day 1, and cycle 7 day 1 were the blood sampling points. The sample in question was CD4+ or CD8+ T cells sorted from blood, obtained in a trial of the OX40 agonist ivuxolimab. The source is an adult with an advanced solid tumor such as melanoma, head and neck, liver or kidney cancer. The chain joins TRBV29-1 to TRBJ2-3; D possibly corresponds to TRBD1 (6 bases). The CDR3 bases are TGCAGCGCCGGTACAGGGCCCACAGATACGCAGTATTTT. Protein sequence: CSAGTGPTDTQYF.